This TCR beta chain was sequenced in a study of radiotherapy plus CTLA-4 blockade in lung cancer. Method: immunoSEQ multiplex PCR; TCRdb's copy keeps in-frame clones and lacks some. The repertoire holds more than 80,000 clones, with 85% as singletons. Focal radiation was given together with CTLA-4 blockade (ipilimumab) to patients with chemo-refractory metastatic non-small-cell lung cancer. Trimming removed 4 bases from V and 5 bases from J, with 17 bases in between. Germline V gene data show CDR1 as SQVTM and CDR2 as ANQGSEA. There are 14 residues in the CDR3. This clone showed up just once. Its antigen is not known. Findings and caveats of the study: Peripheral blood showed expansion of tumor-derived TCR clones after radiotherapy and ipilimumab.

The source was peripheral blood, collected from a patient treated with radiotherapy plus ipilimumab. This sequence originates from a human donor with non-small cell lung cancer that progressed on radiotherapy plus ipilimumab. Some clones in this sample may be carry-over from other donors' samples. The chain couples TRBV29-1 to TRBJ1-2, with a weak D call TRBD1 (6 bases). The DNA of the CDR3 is TGCAGCGTTGTGGGTCCAGGGGCCCCATATGGCTACACCTTC. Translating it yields CSVVGPGAPYGYTF. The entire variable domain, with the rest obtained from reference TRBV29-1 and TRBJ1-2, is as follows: SAVISQKPSRDICQRGTSLTIQCQVDSQVTMMFWYRQQPGQSLTLIATANQGSEATYESGFVIDKFPISRPNLTFSTLTVSNMSPEDSSIYLCSVVGPGAPYGYTFGSGTRLTVV.